This TCR beta chain was captured by sequencing in a study of vaccination and CD4 T cells after COVID-19. Sequencing of the DNA from cultured CD4+ T cells was carried out with the Oncomine TCR Beta short-read assay. TCRdb reprocessed the PCR reads with MiXCR, giving one entry per CDR3 protein. The table lists around 10,000 distinct CDR3 sequences, 65% to 70% of them singletons, with around 9% in the top ten. No antigen is known for these receptors. The treatment denotes: roughly 10-day PBMC culture with coronavirus spike peptide pools or control peptides (ViraFEST assay). The sample here was CD4+ T cells from blood, cultured in vitro, taken before SARS-CoV-2 vaccination. These receptors were collected from a human donor who had recovered from COVID-19.

This clonotype was recorded once. The chain employs TRBV18 and TRBJ2-7, with D uncertain. The V end was cut by 0 bases, the J end by 2 bases, with 5 bases between. Germline CDR1 reads KGHSH; CDR2 reads LQKENI. CDR3 size: 13 residues. CDR3 loop: CASSPPDTYEQYF. CDR3 nucleotides: TGTGCCAGCTCACCACCGGATACCTACGAGCAGTACTTC.